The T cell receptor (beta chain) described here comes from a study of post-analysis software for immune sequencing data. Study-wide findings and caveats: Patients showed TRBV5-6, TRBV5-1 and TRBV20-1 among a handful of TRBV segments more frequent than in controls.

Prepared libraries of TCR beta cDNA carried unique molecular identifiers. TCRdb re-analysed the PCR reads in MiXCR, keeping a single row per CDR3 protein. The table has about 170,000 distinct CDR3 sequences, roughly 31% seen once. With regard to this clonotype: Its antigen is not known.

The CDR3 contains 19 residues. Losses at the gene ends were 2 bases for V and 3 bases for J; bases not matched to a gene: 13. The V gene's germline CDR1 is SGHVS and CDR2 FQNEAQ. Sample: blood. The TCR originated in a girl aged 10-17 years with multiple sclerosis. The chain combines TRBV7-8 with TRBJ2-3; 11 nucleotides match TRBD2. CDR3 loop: CASSLPGFGTSGLTDTQYF. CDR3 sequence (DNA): TGTGCCAGCAGCTTACCGGGATTCGGGACTAGCGGATTAACAGATACGCAGTATTTT.